The following is a TCR beta chain sequence with its context. Its antigen is not identified. The CDR3 spans 13 residues. The V gene's germline CDR1 is SGHRS and CDR2 YFSETQ. Trimming removed 1 base from V and 4 bases from J, with 8 bases in between. This record comes from a study of T cell responses to AZD1222 COVID-19 vaccine. Study outcomes and limitations: Donors, mostly white British, included more females; clonal diversity was possibly underestimated.

Data came from immunoSEQ multiplex PCR; TCRdb stores just in-frame clones and leaves some out. The data contain 80,000 to 90,000 clones, about 90% of them seen just once; the ten biggest clones take up around 5.2%. The chain has TRBV5-1 and TRBJ1-1; D gene uncertain. Source: peripheral blood, taken on day 0 of MenACWY control vaccination. The source of this sequence is an adult in good health. CDR3 sequence (DNA): TGCGCCAGCAGCTTGCGGTGGCCCACTGAAGCTTTCTTT. Residues: CASSLRWPTEAFF.